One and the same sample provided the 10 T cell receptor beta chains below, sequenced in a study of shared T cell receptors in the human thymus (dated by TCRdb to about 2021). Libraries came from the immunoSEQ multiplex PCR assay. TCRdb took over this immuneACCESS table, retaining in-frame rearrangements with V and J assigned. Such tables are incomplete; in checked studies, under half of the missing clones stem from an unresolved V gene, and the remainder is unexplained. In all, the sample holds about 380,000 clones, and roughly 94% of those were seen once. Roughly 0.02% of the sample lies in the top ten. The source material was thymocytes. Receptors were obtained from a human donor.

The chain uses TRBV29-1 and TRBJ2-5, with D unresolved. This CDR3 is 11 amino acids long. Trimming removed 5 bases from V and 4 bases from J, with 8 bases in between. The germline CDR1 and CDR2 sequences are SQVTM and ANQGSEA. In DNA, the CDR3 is TGCAGCGTTATGGTGGCAGAGACCCAGTACTTC. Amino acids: CSVMVAETQYF.

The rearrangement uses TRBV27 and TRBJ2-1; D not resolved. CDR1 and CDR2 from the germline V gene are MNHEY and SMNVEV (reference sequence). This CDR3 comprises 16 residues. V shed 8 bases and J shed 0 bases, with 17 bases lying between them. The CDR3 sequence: CASAPRLKSSYNEQFF. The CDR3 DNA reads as TGTGCCAGCGCCCCTAGGCTGAAAAGCTCCTACAATGAGCAGTTCTTC.

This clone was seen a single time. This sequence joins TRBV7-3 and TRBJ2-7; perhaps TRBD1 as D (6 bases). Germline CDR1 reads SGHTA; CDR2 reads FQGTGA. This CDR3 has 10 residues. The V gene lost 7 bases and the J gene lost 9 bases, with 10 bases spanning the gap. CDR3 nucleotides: TGTGCCAGCACCCAACAGGGGCAGTACTTC. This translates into CASTQQGQYF.

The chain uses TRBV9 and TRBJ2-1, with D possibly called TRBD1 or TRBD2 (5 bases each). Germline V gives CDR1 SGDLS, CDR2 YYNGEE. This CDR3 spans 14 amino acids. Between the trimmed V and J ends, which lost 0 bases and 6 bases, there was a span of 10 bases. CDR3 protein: CASSVGGPGNEQFF. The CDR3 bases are TGTGCCAGCAGCGTAGGGGGACCGGGCAATGAGCAGTTCTTC.

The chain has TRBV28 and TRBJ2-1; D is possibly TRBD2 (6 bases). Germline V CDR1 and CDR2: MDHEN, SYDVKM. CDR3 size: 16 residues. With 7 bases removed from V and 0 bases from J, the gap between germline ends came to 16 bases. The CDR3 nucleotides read TGTGCCAGCACCCTGGTAGGGACTCACTCCTACAATGAGCAGTTCTTC. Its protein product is CASTLVGTHSYNEQFF.

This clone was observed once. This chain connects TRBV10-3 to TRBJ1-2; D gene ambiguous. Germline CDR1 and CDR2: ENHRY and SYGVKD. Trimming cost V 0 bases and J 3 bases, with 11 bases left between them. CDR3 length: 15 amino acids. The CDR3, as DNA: TGTGCCATCAGTGAGTCGATTGGGGAATACTATGGCTACACCTTC. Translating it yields CAISESIGEYYGYTF.

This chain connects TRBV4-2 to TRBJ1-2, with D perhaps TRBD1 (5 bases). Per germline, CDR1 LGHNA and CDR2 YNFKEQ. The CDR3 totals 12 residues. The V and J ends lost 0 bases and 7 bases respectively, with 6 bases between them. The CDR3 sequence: CASSQDGGGYTF. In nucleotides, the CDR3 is TGTGCCAGCAGCCAAGACGGGGGTGGCTACACCTTC.

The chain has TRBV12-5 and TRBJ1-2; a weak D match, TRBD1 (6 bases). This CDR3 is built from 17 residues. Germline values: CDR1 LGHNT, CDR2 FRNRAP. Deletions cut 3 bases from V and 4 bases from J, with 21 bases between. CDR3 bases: TGTGCTAGTGGTTTCCACATATCACAGGGAAGCACCTATGGCTACACCTTC. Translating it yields CASGFHISQGSTYGYTF.

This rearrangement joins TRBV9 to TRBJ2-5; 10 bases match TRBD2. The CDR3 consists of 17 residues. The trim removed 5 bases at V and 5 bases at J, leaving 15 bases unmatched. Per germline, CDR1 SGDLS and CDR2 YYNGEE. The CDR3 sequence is CASSAGVLAGDGETQYF. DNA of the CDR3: TGTGCCAGCAGTGCTGGGGTCCTAGCGGGAGATGGGGAGACCCAGTACTTC.

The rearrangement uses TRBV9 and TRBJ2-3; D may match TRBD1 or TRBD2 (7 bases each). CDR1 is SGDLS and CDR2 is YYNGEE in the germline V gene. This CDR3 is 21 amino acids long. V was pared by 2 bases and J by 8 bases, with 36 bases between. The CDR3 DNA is TGTGCCAGCAGCGTTGGGGGGGACAGTCTTCAAAGACTGGATTCAATCCCTACGCAGTATTTT. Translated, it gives CASSVGGDSLQRLDSIPTQYF. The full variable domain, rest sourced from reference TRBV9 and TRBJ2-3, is DSGVTQTPKHLITATGQRVTLRCSPRSGDLSVYWYQQSLDQGLQFLIQYYNGEERAKGNILERFSAQQFPDLHSELNLSSLELGDSALYFCASSVGGDSLQRLDSIPTQYFGPGTRLTVL.